This T cell receptor beta chain was obtained from a study of CD8 T cells in Susac syndrome. The T cells that were sequenced for TCR beta were CD8+ and CD4+ cells from blood. The multiple sclerosis control group was made up of treatment-naive patients with stable or active relapsing-remitting disease. Germline CDR1 and CDR2: SEHNR and FQNEAQ (reference sequence). The CDR3 spans 14 residues. Trimming took 5 bases from V and 4 from J, leaving 14 bases between them. Random hexamers served to reverse transcribe about 0.5 to 1 ug RNA. TCRdb itself ran the immunoSEQ multiplex PCR reads through MiXCR, one entry per CDR3 protein. The top ten hold under 0.2% of the sample, which has fewer than 350,000 distinct CDR3 sequences, around 89% seen once.

The chain couples TRBV7-9 to TRBJ1-2; D is perhaps TRBD1 (6 bases). Input material: CD8+ T cells from PBMCs. This clonotype was sampled from a human donor with multiple sclerosis. CDR3 sequence (DNA): TGTGCCAGCAGCACGCCACAGGGTATCTATGGCTACACCTTC. Translated: CASSTPQGIYGYTF.